Each of the 32 T cell receptor beta chains below was sequenced from the same sample in a study of shared clonotypes between healthy human individuals. Produced via immunoSEQ multiplex PCR; TCRdb's table is partial and in-frame only. The sample records more than 2,000,000 clones, about 92% being singletons. Specimen: naive CD4+ T cells sorted from blood. Subset meaning: CD45RA+ positively selected. These receptors all stem from a young man in good health.

The chain is built from TRBV7-8 and TRBJ2-2; D possibly uses TRBD1 or TRBD2 (5 bases each). From germline, CDR1 is SGHVS and CDR2 FQNEAQ. The CDR3 is 15 amino acids. V lost 6 bases and J lost 1, with 12 bases in between. CDR3 in amino acids: CASSTGLVNTGELFF. CDR3 DNA sequence: TGTGCCAGCAGTACGGGGCTAGTGAACACCGGGGAGCTGTTTTTT.

This clone has just a few counts. V and J are TRBV7-9 and TRBJ1-2, with a possible D match to TRBD1 (6 bases). The V end was cut by 4 bases, the J end by 6 bases, with 9 bases between. CDR1 and CDR2 from the germline V gene are SEHNR and FQNEAQ (reference sequence). The CDR3 sequence is 12 residues long. The CDR3 DNA sequence: TGTGCCAGCAGCTGGGGACAACATGGCTACACCTTC. Amino acids: CASSWGQHGYTF.

This chain connects TRBV11-3 to TRBJ2-5, with D possibly being TRBD2 (7 bases). Looked up from germline, CDR1 is SGHNT and CDR2 is YENEEA. The CDR3 covers 14 residues. Trimming stripped 5 bases from V and 3 bases from J, with 13 bases between. The CDR3 region has the DNA TGTGCCAGCAGCCTAGGGGGGGTGGAAGAGACCCAGTACTTC. As protein: CASSLGGVEETQYF.

About this clone: The identical CDR3 is also encoded by other nucleotide sequences in the sample. V is TRBV5-1 and J is TRBJ2-1, with 8 bases fitting TRBD1. V lost 0 bases to trimming and J lost 5 bases; unmatched junction nucleotides: 4. The germline V gene encodes CDR1 SGHRS and CDR2 YFSETQ. The length of the CDR3 is 15 residues. The CDR3 DNA sequence: TGCGCCAGCAGCTTGGGTCAGGGGGCGCACAATGAGCAGTTCTTC. It specifies CASSLGQGAHNEQFF. Full variable domain (rest looked up from reference TRBV5-1 and TRBJ2-1): KAGVTQTPRYLIKTRGQQVTLSCSPISGHRSVSWYQQTPGQGLQFLFEYFSETQRNKGNFPGRFSGRQFSNSRSEMNVSTLELGDSALYLCASSLGQGAHNEQFFGPGTRLTVL.

The V call is TRBV12-5, the J call TRBJ2-1; TRBD2 matches at 14 bases. The germline CDR1 and CDR2 sequences are LGHNT and FRNRAP. The V and J ends lost 1 base and 6 bases, in that order; junction bases with no gene match: 5. The CDR3 has 17 amino acids. CDR3 in DNA: TGTGCTAGTGGTTTGGACAAGACTAGCGGGAGGGCCAATGAGCAGTTCTTC. Translating gives CASGLDKTSGRANEQFF.

The chain has TRBV27 and TRBJ2-6, with TRBD1 identical over 8 bases. The CDR3 is made up of 18 amino acids. Germline V gene data show CDR1 as MNHEY and CDR2 as SMNVEV (reference sequence). V shed 4 bases, J shed 4 bases, and the junction held 12 bases outside the gene matches. CDR3 DNA: TGTGCCAGCAGTTACCGGACAGGGTCGAGAACCGGGGCCAACGTCCTGACTTTC. This codes for CASSYRTGSRTGANVLTF.

The chain uses TRBV9 and TRBJ2-1; D unclear. This CDR3 has 13 residues. Trimming took 0 bases from V and 7 from J, leaving 8 bases between them. Germline lookup yields CDR1 SGDLS and CDR2 YYNGEE. As DNA, the CDR3 is TGTGCCAGCAGCGTAGTCCTCGGGAATGAGCAGTTCTTC. It codes for CASSVVLGNEQFF.

In DNA form, the CDR3 reads TGTGCCAGCAGGGAACAGGGGGCGGTGGGAATAACTAATGAAAAACTGTTTTTT. Translating it yields CASREQGAVGITNEKLFF. The rearrangement uses TRBV6-1 and TRBJ1-4, with 9 bases aligning to TRBD1. The CDR3 is made up of 18 amino acids. V lost 6 bases to trimming and J lost 1 base; unmatched junction nucleotides: 12. Germline CDR1 is MNHNS and CDR2 is SASEGT.

The chain employs TRBV9 and TRBJ2-2, with a possible D match to TRBD1 (6 bases). V dropped 3 bases and J dropped 0 bases, with 9 bases sitting between them. The CDR3 extends over 15 amino acids. The germline CDR1 and CDR2 sequences are SGDLS and YYNGEE. This chain's CDR3 is CASSAQGTNTGELFF. The CDR3 DNA follows: TGTGCCAGCAGCGCACAGGGTACGAACACCGGGGAGCTGTTTTTT.

The genes are TRBV2 and TRBJ2-7, with TRBD1 matching 11 bases. The V gene end was trimmed by 5 bases and the J gene end by 1 base; junction bases not matched to a gene: 7. From germline, CDR1 is SNHLY and CDR2 FYNNEI. This CDR3 contains 16 residues. The CDR3 protein is CASSRTGGPGSYEQYF. CDR3 nucleotides: TGTGCCAGCAGTCGGACAGGGGGCCCGGGATCCTACGAGCAGTACTTC.

The J gene is TRBJ2-5, the V gene TRBV10-3, with 10 bases that match TRBD2. V lost 5 bases, J lost 4 bases, and 4 bases stayed unmatched. Germline V CDR1 and CDR2: ENHRY, SYGVKD. The CDR3 totals 14 residues. CDR3 DNA sequence: TGTGCCATCAGTTTTGTAGCGGGAGGAGAGACCCAGTACTTC. This codes for CAISFVAGGETQYF.

The rearrangement joins TRBV6-5 to TRBJ2-1; 14 nucleotides match TRBD2. This CDR3 is 16 amino acids long. Germline CDR1 reads MNHEY; CDR2 reads SVGAGI. The V gene end was trimmed by 2 bases and the J gene end by 10 bases; junction bases not matched to a gene: 7. CDR3 loop: CASSYQGLAGEREQFF. The CDR3 DNA is TGTGCCAGCAGTTACCAGGGACTAGCGGGAGAAAGGGAGCAGTTCTTC.

V and J are TRBV28 and TRBJ2-3; 13 bases agree with TRBD2. The V gene end was trimmed by 4 bases and the J gene end by 0 bases; junction bases not matched to a gene: 16. The CDR3 is 21 amino acids. The germline CDR1 and CDR2 sequences are MDHEN and SYDVKM. Here the CDR3 reads CASSSTWPGTSGDTSTDTQYF. The CDR3 DNA reads TGTGCCAGCAGTTCCACGTGGCCCGGGACTAGCGGGGACACTAGCACAGATACGCAGTATTTT.

V usage is TRBV6-5 and J usage is TRBJ2-1; TRBD2 matches 10 bases. This CDR3 is built from 15 residues. CDR1 and CDR2 (germline): MNHEY, SVGAGI. Trimming cost V 8 bases and J 5 bases; bases outside gene matches: 9. CDR3 region: CASRGTSGNDNEQFF. The CDR3 DNA reads TGTGCCAGCCGTGGTACTAGCGGGAACGACAATGAGCAGTTCTTC.

This chain joins TRBV7-6 and TRBJ1-1; D call uncertain. With 5 bases removed from V and 6 bases from J, the gap between germline ends came to 10 bases. This CDR3 has 12 amino acids. The germline CDR1 and CDR2 sequences are SGHVS and FNYEAQ. CDR3: CASSPRQAEAFF. CDR3 nucleotides: TGTGCCAGCAGCCCCAGGCAGGCTGAAGCTTTCTTT. Based on the CDR3 plus reference TRBV7-6 and TRBJ1-1, the full variable domain is GAGVSQSPRYKVTKRGQDVALRCDPISGHVSLYWYRQALGQGPEFLTYFNYEAQQDKSGLPNDRFSAERPEGSISTLTIQRTEQRDSAMYRCASSPRQAEAFFGQGTRLTVV.

The chain joins TRBV5-1 to TRBJ2-5, with TRBD1 matching over 7 bases. This CDR3 region has 15 residues. Germline CDR1 is SGHRS and CDR2 is YFSETQ. Trimming at V came to 2 bases and at J to 5 bases, leaving 9 bases not matched to a gene. CDR3 nucleotide sequence: TGCGCCAGCAGCTTAGCGATGACAGGGTTGGAGACCCAGTACTTC. It encodes CASSLAMTGLETQYF.

This chain joins TRBV7-9 and TRBJ1-4; 9 bases agree with TRBD1. Trimming removed 5 bases from V and 7 bases from J; junction bases left unmatched: 8. This CDR3 is 15 amino acids long. Germline CDR1 SEHNR, CDR2 FQNEAQ (reference sequence). The CDR3 spells CASSPWDREGEKLFF. DNA of the CDR3: TGTGCCAGCAGCCCTTGGGACAGGGAAGGTGAAAAACTGTTTTTT.

The chain is built from TRBV2 and TRBJ1-2; D is ambiguous. V shed 10 bases and J shed 3 bases, with 15 bases lying between them. The germline V gene has CDR1 SNHLY and CDR2 FYNNEI. This CDR3 has 13 residues. The CDR3 spells CATRLDGYYGYTF. The CDR3 DNA reads as TGTGCCACCAGGTTAGACGGATACTATGGCTACACCTTC. The whole variable domain, filled in from reference TRBV2 and TRBJ1-2, reads EPEVTQTPSHQVTQMGQEVILRCVPISNHLYFYWYRQILGQKVEFLVSFYNNEISEKSEIFDDQFSVERPDGSNFTLKIRSTKLEDSAMYFCATRLDGYYGYTFGSGTRLTVV.

The chain combines TRBV6-5 with TRBJ2-7; 7 positions agree with TRBD1. The CDR3 has 15 residues. The J segment lost 0 bases and the V segment lost 6 bases, leaving 8 bases of the junction unmatched. Per the germline V gene, CDR1 is MNHEY and CDR2 is SVGAGI. This CDR3 reads CASRRPGQSSYEQYF. Here the CDR3 DNA reads TGTGCCAGCAGACGACCGGGACAGAGCTCCTACGAGCAGTACTTC.

The chain links TRBV9 to TRBJ2-7; possibly TRBD2 for D (6 bases). Per germline, CDR1 SGDLS and CDR2 YYNGEE. V lost 0 bases and J lost 3, with 16 bases in between. This CDR3 comprises 16 residues. The CDR3 spells CASSVGAGSNLYEQYF. DNA for the CDR3: TGTGCCAGCAGCGTAGGTGCGGGGTCTAACCTCTACGAGCAGTACTTC.

The V call is TRBV7-2, the J call TRBJ2-1, with D perhaps TRBD1 or TRBD2 (5 bases each). The CDR3 contains 15 residues. In germline, CDR1 is SGHTA, CDR2 FQGNSA. Trimming cost V 3 bases and J 4 bases, with 13 bases left between them. This CDR3 is CASSFEAGRYNEQFF. Written as DNA, the CDR3 is TGTGCCAGCAGCTTCGAGGCAGGGAGATACAATGAGCAGTTCTTC. Combining the CDR3 with reference TRBV7-2 and TRBJ2-1 gives the whole variable domain GAGVSQSPSNKVTEKGKDVELRCDPISGHTALYWYRQSLGQGLEFLIYFQGNSAPDKSGLPSDRFSAERTGGSVSTLTIQRTQQEDSAVYLCASSFEAGRYNEQFFGPGTRLTVL.

The V gene is TRBV5-6, the J gene TRBJ2-7; D is ambiguous. Germline CDR1 reads SGHDT; CDR2 reads YYEEEE. The V and J ends lost 4 bases and 6 bases respectively, with 11 bases between them. This CDR3 contains 12 residues. CDR3 loop: CASSASAGEQYF. In DNA, the CDR3 is TGTGCCAGCAGCGCATCGGCCGGCGAGCAGTACTTC.

With respect to this clone: Other DNA sequences from this sample encode an identical CDR3 as well. V is TRBV29-1 and J is TRBJ1-1; possibly TRBD1 for D (5 bases). The CDR3 runs to 13 residues. Trimming took 7 bases from V and 1 from J, leaving 13 bases between them. Per the germline V gene, CDR1 is SQVTM and CDR2 is ANQGSEA. The CDR3 protein is CSAGQGPNTEAFF. CDR3 nucleotides: TGCAGCGCTGGGCAGGGTCCGAACACTGAAGCTTTCTTT.

This chain links TRBV2 with TRBJ1-5, with TRBD1 matching 8 bases. CDR1 and CDR2 from the germline V gene are SNHLY and FYNNEI. The CDR3 contains 16 residues. Losses at the gene ends were 3 bases for V and 2 bases for J; bases not matched to a gene: 6. The CDR3 sequence: CASSDRGQGGNQPQHF. CDR3 sequence (DNA): TGTGCCAGCAGTGACCGAGGACAGGGCGGCAATCAGCCCCAGCATTTT.

Of note for this clone: Other DNA sequences from this sample encode an identical CDR3 as well. The chain recombines TRBV6-1 with TRBJ2-2; D not resolved. Looked up from germline, CDR1 is MNHNS and CDR2 is SASEGT. The V gene lost 1 base and the J gene lost 1 base, with 4 bases spanning the gap. This CDR3 has 14 residues. This CDR3 is CASSEGGNTGELFF. CDR3 DNA sequence: TGTGCCAGCAGTGAAGGGGGGAACACCGGGGAGCTGTTTTTT.

The chain uses TRBV28 and TRBJ1-1, with 7 bases matching TRBD1. This CDR3 has 15 amino acids. Germline CDR1 MDHEN, CDR2 SYDVKM. The J segment lost 5 bases and the V segment lost 5 bases, leaving 11 bases of the junction unmatched. In DNA, the CDR3 is TGTGCCAGCAGTCCCCCCTTCAGGGGGGGGACTGAAGCTTTCTTT. Translated: CASSPPFRGGTEAFF.

The chain joins TRBV2 to TRBJ2-4, with 12 bases fitting TRBD1. Germline-derived CDR1 and CDR2 are SNHLY and FYNNEI. The CDR3 is 17 amino acids. The trim removed 6 bases at V and 1 base at J, leaving 7 bases unmatched. CDR3 protein: CASRGQGAGRAKNIQYF. The CDR3 region has the DNA TGTGCCAGCAGGGGACAGGGGGCTGGGAGGGCCAAAAACATTCAGTACTTC.

The sample holds one count of this clone. This chain connects TRBV2 to TRBJ1-5; 7 bases are a match to TRBD1. Germline CDR1 SNHLY, CDR2 FYNNEI. The junction had 3 bases not matched to a gene; V was cut back by 4 bases and J by 9 bases. The CDR3 contains 12 residues. CDR3 amino acids: CASSGQGGPQHF. The CDR3 DNA reads as TGTGCCAGCAGTGGACAGGGCGGGCCCCAGCATTTT.

This chain links TRBV10-3 with TRBJ1-3; D is undetermined. This CDR3 region has 14 residues. V lost 6 bases and J 4 bases, leaving 13 bases between the germline ends. Germline V gives CDR1 ENHRY, CDR2 SYGVKD. The CDR3 loop reads CAIRADIAGNTIYF. CDR3 DNA sequence: TGTGCCATCAGGGCTGACATAGCGGGAAACACCATATATTTT.

This chain connects TRBV7-9 to TRBJ2-5; TRBD1 matches at 7 bases. CDR1 is SEHNR, CDR2 FQNEAQ, per germline (reference sequence). This CDR3 spans 16 amino acids. V dropped 5 bases and J dropped 1; count of bases not matched to a gene: 10. The CDR3 DNA reads TGTGCCAGCAGCCCGCTGACAGGGCGCCTCCAAGAGACCCAGTACTTC. As protein: CASSPLTGRLQETQYF.

This clone was detected once. Other nucleotide sequences in the sample specify the same CDR3. The V and J genes are TRBV2 and TRBJ2-5; no firm D call. V was pared by 5 bases and J by 4 bases, with 2 bases between. CDR1 is SNHLY and CDR2 is FYNNEI in the germline V gene. The CDR3 has 10 amino acids. The CDR3 reads CASSRETQYF. CDR3 in DNA: TGTGCCAGCAGTCGAGAGACCCAGTACTTC. Full variable domain (remainder filled in from reference TRBV2 and TRBJ2-5): EPEVTQTPSHQVTQMGQEVILRCVPISNHLYFYWYRQILGQKVEFLVSFYNNEISEKSEIFDDQFSVERPDGSNFTLKIRSTKLEDSAMYFCASSRETQYFGPGTRLLVL.

The rearrangement links TRBV5-1 to TRBJ2-5; unclear D gene. Germline V lookup: CDR1 SGHRS, CDR2 YFSETQ. The V end was cut by 0 bases, the J end by 5 bases, with 11 bases between. The CDR3 consists of 14 residues. CDR3 in amino acids: CASSLEHGWETQYF. CDR3 coding DNA: TGCGCCAGCAGCTTGGAACACGGTTGGGAGACCCAGTACTTC.